This is a list of T cell receptor beta chains from one sample in a study of blood T cell repertoires in COVID-19. Clones were read by immunoSEQ multiplex PCR, and TCRdb kept only the in-frame ones, dropping some. Here the sample spans 95,000 to 150,000 clones, about 93% being singletons. The sequenced sample consisted of peripheral blood. These receptors all stem from a man aged 50 or older with COVID-19, enrolled during active disease. Each CDR3 is given with its conserved first and last residue. The D gene is left open where the match is weak. Not every row has a clone size; where given, it reads once, few, many or a size class.

d_gene: .
abundance: .
j_gene: TRBJ2-3
v_gene: TRBV4-3
CDR3aa: CASSQDWSRGRSDTQYF
CDR3nt: TGCGCCAGCAGCCAAGACTGGAGCAGGGGTCGGTCAGATACGCAGTATTTT

d_gene: .
abundance: once
j_gene: TRBJ2-3
v_gene: TRBV28
CDR3aa: CASSPAGHTDTQYF
CDR3nt: TGTGCCAGCAGTCCAGCGGGACACACAGATACGCAGTATTTT

d_gene: .
abundance: .
j_gene: TRBJ1-6
v_gene: TRBV10-3
CDR3aa: CATARGDNSPLHF
CDR3nt: TGTGCCACAGCCCGGGGAGATAATTCACCCCTCCACTTT

d_gene: .
abundance: .
j_gene: TRBJ2-6
v_gene: TRBV18
CDR3aa: CASSPERSGANVLTF
CDR3nt: TGTGCCAGCTCACCGGAGCGCTCTGGGGCCAACGTCCTGACTTTC

d_gene: .
abundance: .
j_gene: TRBJ2-3
v_gene: TRBV7-2
CDR3aa: CASSLPPEDTQYF
CDR3nt: TGTGCCAGCAGCTTACCCCCGGAGGATACGCAGTATTTT

d_gene: TRBD1
abundance: .
j_gene: TRBJ1-5
v_gene: TRBV6-5
CDR3aa: CASSRTGRDNQPQHF
CDR3nt: TGTGCCAGCAGCAGGACAGGGAGGGACAATCAGCCCCAGCATTTT

d_gene: .
abundance: .
j_gene: TRBJ1-2
v_gene: TRBV5-4
CDR3aa: CASSFEIRYGYTF
CDR3nt: TGTGCCAGCAGCTTCGAGATTAGATATGGCTACACCTTC

d_gene: .
abundance: .
j_gene: TRBJ2-1
v_gene: TRBV7-9
CDR3aa: CASSLSGRITYNEQFF
CDR3nt: TGTGCCAGCAGCTTAAGTGGGAGGATAACCTACAATGAGCAGTTCTTC

d_gene: .
abundance: .
j_gene: TRBJ1-1
v_gene: TRBV5-1
CDR3aa: CASRPPGTKGNTEAFF
CDR3nt: TGCGCCAGCAGACCCCCGGGAACCAAGGGGAACACTGAAGCTTTCTTT

d_gene: TRBD2
abundance: .
j_gene: TRBJ2-1
v_gene: TRBV9
CDR3aa: CASSVGTSVNEQFF
CDR3nt: TGTGCCAGCAGCGTTGGGACTAGCGTCAATGAGCAGTTCTTC

d_gene: .
abundance: .
j_gene: TRBJ1-6
v_gene: TRBV5-1
CDR3aa: CASSLEGDIRQSPLHF
CDR3nt: TGCGCCAGCAGCTTGGAGGGAGACATACGCCAATCACCCCTCCACTTT

d_gene: TRBD1
abundance: .
j_gene: TRBJ2-5
v_gene: TRBV30
CDR3aa: CAWSGDRGFQETQYF
CDR3nt: TGTGCCTGGAGTGGGGACAGGGGGTTCCAGGAGACCCAGTACTTC

d_gene: TRBD2
abundance: .
j_gene: TRBJ2-7
v_gene: TRBV18
CDR3aa: CASSPQSGSNSYEQYF
CDR3nt: TGTGCCAGCTCACCCCAAAGCGGGAGTAACTCCTACGAGCAGTACTTC

d_gene: .
abundance: .
j_gene: TRBJ2-3
v_gene: TRBV28
CDR3aa: CASSLGRSTDTQYF
CDR3nt: TGTGCCAGCAGTTTAGGCAGGAGCACAGATACGCAGTATTTT

d_gene: .
abundance: .
j_gene: TRBJ2-5
v_gene: TRBV4-3
CDR3aa: CASSQDRLATQYF
CDR3nt: TGCGCCAGCAGCCAAGACAGGCTGGCGACCCAGTACTTC

d_gene: .
abundance: .
j_gene: TRBJ1-1
v_gene: TRBV19
CDR3aa: CASSTNQDRGVNTEAFF
CDR3nt: TGTGCCAGTAGTACCAATCAGGACAGAGGCGTGAACACTGAAGCTTTCTTT

d_gene: .
abundance: .
j_gene: TRBJ2-6
v_gene: TRBV7-9
CDR3aa: CASSRGGPPSGANVLTF
CDR3nt: TGTGCCAGCAGCAGGGGGGGGCCCCCCTCTGGGGCCAACGTCCTGACTTTC

d_gene: TRBD2
abundance: .
j_gene: TRBJ2-3
v_gene: TRBV30
CDR3aa: CAGVAGGTDTQYF
CDR3nt: TGTGCCGGGGTAGCGGGAGGTACAGATACGCAGTATTTT

d_gene: .
abundance: .
j_gene: TRBJ1-3
v_gene: TRBV11-2
CDR3aa: CASSFVVTGSGNTIYF
CDR3nt: TGTGCCAGCAGCTTTGTAGTAACAGGCTCCGGAAACACCATATATTTT

d_gene: TRBD1
abundance: .
j_gene: TRBJ1-4
v_gene: TRBV11-2
CDR3aa: CASSDRGPGEKLFF
CDR3nt: TGTGCCAGCAGCGACAGGGGGCCGGGGGAAAAACTGTTTTTT

d_gene: .
abundance: .
j_gene: TRBJ1-3
v_gene: TRBV18
CDR3aa: CASSPPPGGNTIYF
CDR3nt: TGTGCCAGCTCACCCCCCCCAGGCGGAAACACCATATATTTT

d_gene: .
abundance: .
j_gene: TRBJ2-1
v_gene: TRBV28
CDR3aa: CASSFRRNYNEQFF
CDR3nt: TGTGCCAGCAGTTTTCGGCGGAACTACAATGAGCAGTTCTTC

d_gene: TRBD2
abundance: .
j_gene: TRBJ2-4
v_gene: TRBV4-2
CDR3aa: CASSQGGGGGADIQYF
CDR3nt: TGTGCCAGCAGCCAAGGGGGTGGGGGAGGGGCCGACATTCAGTACTTC

d_gene: .
abundance: .
j_gene: TRBJ2-6
v_gene: TRBV30
CDR3aa: CAWSPDNSGANVLTF
CDR3nt: TGTGCCTGGAGCCCAGACAACTCTGGGGCCAACGTCCTGACTTTC

d_gene: .
abundance: .
j_gene: TRBJ2-2
v_gene: TRBV9
CDR3aa: CASSVVSSSGELFF
CDR3nt: TGTGCCAGCAGCGTAGTCTCTAGCTCCGGGGAGCTGTTTTTT

d_gene: TRBD2
abundance: .
j_gene: TRBJ2-3
v_gene: TRBV3-1/TRBV3-2
CDR3aa: CASSPLAGGSTDTQYF
CDR3nt: TGTGCCAGCAGCCCCCTAGCGGGAGGGAGCACAGATACGCAGTATTTT

d_gene: TRBD1
abundance: .
j_gene: TRBJ1-2
v_gene: TRBV28
CDR3aa: CASSSTQGGRYTF
CDR3nt: TGTGCCAGCAGTTCCACCCAAGGGGGCCGCTACACCTTC

d_gene: .
abundance: .
j_gene: TRBJ2-5
v_gene: TRBV5-4
CDR3aa: CASSSAGSQETQYF
CDR3nt: TGTGCCAGCAGTTCCGCGGGGTCACAAGAGACCCAGTACTTC

d_gene: .
abundance: .
j_gene: TRBJ2-3
v_gene: TRBV24-1
CDR3aa: CATSDAGDQGTDTQYF
CDR3nt: TGTGCCACCAGTGACGCAGGGGATCAAGGCACAGATACGCAGTATTTT

d_gene: .
abundance: .
j_gene: TRBJ2-1
v_gene: TRBV5-1
CDR3aa: CASSLGQGNEQFF
CDR3nt: TGCGCCAGCAGCTTGGGGCAGGGCAATGAGCAGTTCTTC

d_gene: TRBD1
abundance: once
j_gene: TRBJ2-1
v_gene: TRBV13
CDR3aa: CASSYRGDEQFF
CDR3nt: TGTGCCAGCAGTTACAGGGGGGATGAGCAGTTCTTC

d_gene: .
abundance: once
j_gene: TRBJ1-1
v_gene: TRBV29-1
CDR3aa: CSVGHPNTEAFF
CDR3nt: TGCAGCGTGGGGCACCCGAACACTGAAGCTTTCTTT

d_gene: .
abundance: .
j_gene: TRBJ1-2
v_gene: TRBV9
CDR3aa: CASSVDGQFYTF
CDR3nt: TGTGCCAGCAGCGTTGACGGACAATTCTACACCTTC

d_gene: TRBD1
abundance: once
j_gene: TRBJ1-2
v_gene: TRBV6-5
CDR3aa: CASSRQGLVGYTF
CDR3nt: TGTGCCAGCAGTCGACAGGGGTTAGTTGGCTACACCTTC

d_gene: TRBD2
abundance: .
j_gene: TRBJ2-3
v_gene: TRBV30
CDR3aa: CASRAGTRNTDTQYF
CDR3nt: TGTGCCTCCCGAGCCGGGACTAGAAACACAGATACGCAGTATTTT

d_gene: .
abundance: once
j_gene: TRBJ1-2
v_gene: TRBV10-3
CDR3aa: CAISGTEDYGYTF
CDR3nt: TGTGCCATCAGTGGGACAGAGGACTATGGCTACACCTTC

d_gene: TRBD2
abundance: .
j_gene: TRBJ2-7
v_gene: TRBV19
CDR3aa: CASSISLADYEQYF
CDR3nt: TGTGCCAGTAGTATCTCTCTAGCGGATTACGAGCAGTACTTC

d_gene: TRBD1
abundance: .
j_gene: TRBJ1-3
v_gene: TRBV18
CDR3aa: CASSPGQGSSGNTIYF
CDR3nt: TGTGCCAGCTCACCCGGACAGGGTAGCTCTGGAAACACCATATATTTT

d_gene: .
abundance: once
j_gene: TRBJ2-5
v_gene: TRBV18
CDR3aa: CASSPQGARETQYF
CDR3nt: TGTGCCAGCTCACCACAAGGGGCACGGGAGACCCAGTACTTC

d_gene: .
abundance: .
j_gene: TRBJ2-5
v_gene: TRBV11-1
CDR3aa: CASRLTGKETQYF
CDR3nt: TGTGCCAGCAGGTTGACAGGCAAAGAGACCCAGTACTTC

d_gene: TRBD1
abundance: .
j_gene: TRBJ2-7
v_gene: TRBV6-5
CDR3aa: CATTGTVSYEQYF
CDR3nt: TGTGCCACCACCGGGACAGTATCCTACGAGCAGTACTTC

d_gene: TRBD1
abundance: .
j_gene: TRBJ1-2
v_gene: TRBV6-5
CDR3aa: CASSLTGGDGYTF
CDR3nt: TGTGCCAGCAGTTTAACAGGGGGAGATGGCTACACCTTC